The 27 T cell receptor beta chains given below trace back to one sample, sequenced in a study of blood T cells in healthy people across ages. Combining a sample-barcoded 5' primer with a J-beta primer mix, a second PCR ran for roughly 7 to 11 cycles. TCRdb called the 5' RACE reads again in MiXCR, with one record for every CDR3 protein. The table has nearly 800,000 distinct CDR3 sequences, 25% seen once. These data were also filed under a second study, of T cells of mothers and their children.

The source material was blood. These receptors were collected from a boy aged 5-17 years in good health.

This chain links TRBV27 with TRBJ2-7; D is ambiguous. Trimming removed 3 bases from V and 1 base from J, with 10 bases in between. CDR1 and CDR2 from the germline V gene are MNHEY and SMNVEV (reference sequence). CDR3 length: 14 amino acids. For the CDR3, the DNA is TGTGCCAGCAGTTTCGAAAGCCAATCCTACGAGCAGTACTTC. It translates to CASSFESQSYEQYF.

This clonotype was recorded a few times. The chain combines TRBV10-1 with TRBJ2-7; 11 nucleotides align to TRBD2. The CDR3 runs 14 residues. Trimming took 9 bases from V and 5 from J; bases not matched to a gene: 9. Germline values: CDR1 WNHNN, CDR2 SYGVQD (reference sequence). In DNA form, the CDR3 reads TGCGCCAGAAAACGACTAGCGGGACTCCACGAGCAGTACTTC. It encodes CARKRLAGLHEQYF.

The genes are TRBV11-2 and TRBJ2-5; 11 nucleotides align to TRBD2. The end of the DNA is better explained by TRBJ2-7, so the J call may be wrong. The V gene's germline CDR1 is SGHAT and CDR2 FQNNGV. The CDR3 has 15 amino acids. CDR3 loop: CASSLAGLAASEQYF. The CDR3 region has the DNA TGTGCCAGCAGCTTAGCGGGACTAGCGGCCTCCGAGCAGTACTTC.

This clonotype was seen more than once but under ten times. The junction shows a germline mismatch at one end, possibly a read error. V usage is TRBV20-1 and J usage is TRBJ2-7; 11 bases agree with TRBD2. There are 13 residues in the CDR3. Germline CDR1 reads DFQATT; CDR2 reads SNEGSKA (reference sequence). The CDR3 DNA reads as TGCAGTGCCCTACTAGCGGGAGTCAACGAGCGGTACTTC. It yields the protein CSALLAGVNERYF.

This rearrangement joins TRBV7-2 to TRBJ2-3; 7 bases fit TRBD1. Germline loops: CDR1 SGHTA, CDR2 FQGNSA. The length of the CDR3 is 13 residues. The J segment lost 4 bases and the V segment lost 3 bases, leaving 1 base of the junction unmatched. DNA of the CDR3: TGTGCCAGCAGCTTGGACAGGTCAGATACGCAGTATTTT. Translation: CASSLDRSDTQYF.

This clonotype was picked up a small number of times. The chain uses TRBV6-6 and TRBJ1-4; D unresolved. The CDR3 contains 14 residues. The V end lost 6 bases, the J end lost 5 bases, and 13 bases lay between the germline ends. Germline V lookup: CDR1 MNHNY, CDR2 SVGAGI (reference sequence). The CDR3 DNA reads TGTGCCAGCAGCCTAGGCTCTTCCAATGAAAAACTGTTTTTT. Residues: CASSLGSSNEKLFF.

The chain links TRBV2 to TRBJ2-5; the D gene is possibly TRBD2 (6 bases). The J call may be mistaken, given a closer DNA end match to TRBJ2-7. The CDR3 is 13 residues long. The germline CDR1 and CDR2 sequences are SNHLY and FYNNEI. The CDR3 nucleotides are TGTGCCAGCAGTATCGAGACTAGAGGCGAGCAGTACTTC. It codes for CASSIETRGEQYF.

This clonotype was observed a handful of times. The V and J genes are TRBV3-1 and TRBJ2-5; 8 nucleotides agree with TRBD2. The CDR3 has 15 residues. The trim removed 3 bases at V and 5 bases at J, leaving 8 bases unmatched. Germline V CDR1 and CDR2: LGHDT, YNNKEL (reference sequence). The chain's CDR3 is CASSQWSGGPETQYF. DNA for the CDR3: TGTGCCAGCAGCCAGTGGAGCGGGGGCCCGGAGACCCAGTACTTC.

The rearrangement uses TRBV30 and TRBJ1-2, with 10 bases matching TRBD1. Germline CDR1 is GTSNPN and CDR2 is SVGIG (reference sequence). The CDR3 has 15 amino acids. Trimming at V came to 4 bases and at J to 4 bases, leaving 9 bases not matched to a gene. CDR3 amino acids: CAWNQRDRGSYGYTF. DNA for the CDR3: TGTGCCTGGAATCAACGGGACAGGGGATCCTATGGCTACACCTTC.

In its sample, this clonotype was seen a few times. V gene TRBV3-1 combines with J gene TRBJ1-6; D ambiguous. Germline CDR1 LGHDT, CDR2 YNNKEL (reference sequence). V was pared by 1 base and J by 10 bases, with 14 bases between. The CDR3 consists of 15 residues. The CDR3 DNA reads as TGTGCCAGCAGCCAAGGCGCCAGGTCAGAATCACCCCTCCACTTT. Amino acids: CASSQGARSESPLHF. The full variable domain, its missing parts supplied by reference TRBV3-1 and TRBJ1-6, is DTAVSQTPKYLVTQMGNDKSIKCEQNLGHDTMYWYKQDSKKFLKIMFSYNNKELIINETVPNRFSPKSPDKAHLNLHINSLELGDSAVYFCASSQGARSESPLHFGNGTRLTVT.

V usage is TRBV13 and J usage is TRBJ1-2; TRBD1 matches at 7 bases. CDR3 size: 14 residues. V gave up 2 bases and J gave up 9 bases; unmatched junction bases: 9. The germline CDR1 and CDR2 sequences are PRHDT and FYEKMQ (reference sequence). CDR3 bases: TGTGCCAGCAGCTTACGGCAGGGGGTACCCCGCTACACCTTC. The encoded protein is CASSLRQGVPRYTF.

This chain links TRBV12-3 or TRBV12-4 with TRBJ2-7; D gene ambiguous. TRBJ2-5 explains the end of the DNA better; the J call may be wrong. The length of the CDR3 is 14 residues. The DNA for the CDR3 is TGTGCCAGCAGTTTGGATGGTGACCCAGAGACCCAGTACTTC. Translated: CASSLDGDPETQYF.

This clonotype was observed a few times. The V gene is TRBV7-9, the J gene TRBJ2-5; D not resolved. The germline V gene has CDR1 SEHNR and CDR2 FQNEAQ (reference sequence). The CDR3 runs to 14 residues. Trimming removed 0 bases at V and 5 bases at J, with 10 bases between. The CDR3 coding sequence is TGTGCCAGCAGCTTAGCAGGGTTGGTCGAGACCCAGTACTTC. Protein: CASSLAGLVETQYF.

The chain employs TRBV7-2 and TRBJ2-7; unclear D gene. The germline V gene encodes CDR1 SGHTA and CDR2 FQGNSA. The CDR3 loop spans 13 amino acids. V lost 5 bases and J 12 bases, leaving 20 bases between the germline ends. CDR3 region: CASSGIWASPWYF. The CDR3 DNA reads as TGTGCCAGCAGCGGCATTTGGGCCTCCCCGTGGTACTTC.

The chain has TRBV10-3 and TRBJ1-1, with a tentative D call TRBD1 (6 bases). There are 14 residues in the CDR3. V dropped 3 bases and J dropped 3 bases, with 11 bases sitting between them. Germline lookup yields CDR1 ENHRY and CDR2 SYGVKD. The CDR3 here is CAISDLRGDTEAFF. The CDR3 DNA follows: TGTGCCATCAGTGACCTCAGGGGAGACACTGAAGCTTTCTTT.

The gene calls are TRBV2 and TRBJ1-2; D remains unclear. CDR3 length: 15 amino acids. Germline lookup yields CDR1 SNHLY and CDR2 FYNNEI. Trimming left V 0 bases short and J 4 bases short, with 12 bases between. This CDR3 reads CASSEAPDGIYGYTF. The CDR3 DNA is TGTGCCAGCAGTGAAGCCCCAGACGGAATCTATGGCTACACCTTC.

The genes are TRBV10-3 and TRBJ2-3; 8 bases match TRBD2. Germline V gives CDR1 ENHRY, CDR2 SYGVKD. This CDR3 has 12 residues. V shed 10 bases and J 1 base; nucleotides not matched to a gene: 1. CDR3 sequence (DNA): TGTGCCACCGGGGGGGGCACAGATACGCAGTATTTT. This translates into CATGGGTDTQYF.

The J gene is TRBJ2-6, the V gene TRBV6-1, with unresolved D. The CDR3 consists of 14 residues. Germline V CDR1 and CDR2: MNHNS, SASEGT. V was shortened by 10 bases and J by 1 base, with 11 bases between the two germline ends. The CDR3 sequence: CATVLGSGANVLTF. The CDR3 DNA sequence: TGTGCCACCGTGCTCGGGTCTGGGGCCAACGTCCTGACTTTC.

The V and J genes are TRBV4-3 and TRBJ1-1; D might be TRBD1 (6 bases). Trimming took off 0 bases at V and 3 bases at J, with 11 bases between the two ends. Germline V lookup: CDR1 LGHNA, CDR2 YSLEER. The CDR3 contains 15 residues. This CDR3 reads CASSQEGGLDTEAFF. The CDR3 DNA reads TGCGCCAGCAGCCAAGAAGGGGGGTTGGACACTGAAGCTTTCTTT.

This clonotype was counted only a few times. The rearrangement joins TRBV29-1 to TRBJ2-6, with D unclear. The CDR3 covers 16 residues. Germline V gene sequence: CDR1 SQVTM, CDR2 ANQGSEA. The ends were cut back, 3 bases at V and 0 bases at J, with 12 bases in the middle. This CDR3 reads CSVETAPPSGANVLTF. CDR3 DNA: TGCAGCGTTGAGACGGCTCCCCCCTCTGGGGCCAACGTCCTGACTTTC. The whole variable domain, remainder taken from reference TRBV29-1 and TRBJ2-6, is SAVISQKPSRDICQRGTSLTIQCQVDSQVTMMFWYRQQPGQSLTLIATANQGSEATYESGFVIDKFPISRPNLTFSTLTVSNMSPEDSSIYLCSVETAPPSGANVLTFGAGSRLTVL.

In its sample, this clonotype was seen a few times. The rearrangement joins TRBV2 to TRBJ2-1, with 10 bases matching TRBD2. The CDR3 runs to 14 residues. The germline CDR1 and CDR2 sequences are SNHLY and FYNNEI. After removal of 6 bases from V and 2 bases from J, the junction contained 1 base not matched to a gene. The CDR3: CASRTSGTYNEQFF. CDR3 DNA: TGTGCCAGCAGAACTAGCGGGACCTACAATGAGCAGTTCTTC.

V and J are TRBV6-1 and TRBJ1-2, with a tentative D call TRBD1 (5 bases). The V and J ends lost 1 base and 7 bases respectively, with 13 bases between them. The CDR3 consists of 14 residues. Looked up from germline, CDR1 is MNHNS and CDR2 is SASEGT. CDR3 sequence: CASSEGGEVGGYTF. CDR3 bases: TGTGCCAGCAGTGAAGGGGGGGAGGTTGGTGGCTACACCTTC.

The chain carries TRBV7-9 and TRBJ2-2; D gene uncertain. Germline loops: CDR1 SEHNR, CDR2 FQNEAQ (reference sequence). The CDR3 is made up of 16 amino acids. Trimming cost V 4 bases and J 2 bases, with 14 bases left between them. CDR3 sequence reads: CASSSTLDLNTGELFF. The CDR3 coding sequence is TGTGCCAGCAGCTCTACACTGGACCTCAACACCGGGGAGCTGTTTTTT.

This clonotype was recorded a few times. This chain links TRBV20-1 with TRBJ1-2; the D is unclear. Germline V gives CDR1 DFQATT, CDR2 SNEGSKA (reference sequence). V shed 3 bases and J shed 4 bases, with 18 bases lying between them. This CDR3 is built from 15 residues. In DNA form, the CDR3 reads TGCAGTGCTAGTTCCTCAGGAGATGGGCGCTATGGCTACACCTTC. Protein sequence: CSASSSGDGRYGYTF.

V usage is TRBV3-1 and J usage is TRBJ2-5; 15 positions match TRBD2. The J call is in doubt because the DNA end fits TRBJ2-1 better. CDR1 is LGHDT and CDR2 is YNNKEL in the germline V gene (reference sequence). This CDR3 region has 19 residues. Here the CDR3 reads CASMGSVQQPGLAGGEQFF. CDR3 nucleotides: TGTGCCAGCATGGGTTCTGTACAACAACCGGGACTAGCGGGAGGAGAGCAGTTCTTC.

The gene calls are TRBV20-1 and TRBJ1-3, with D unclear. The V gene lost 4 bases and the J gene lost 0 bases, with 13 bases spanning the gap. The CDR3 loop spans 15 amino acids. Per germline, CDR1 DFQATT and CDR2 SNEGSKA (reference sequence). This CDR3 reads CSAKTATNSGNTIYF. CDR3 DNA sequence: TGCAGTGCTAAGACCGCTACCAACTCTGGAAACACCATATATTTT.

The J gene is TRBJ1-1, the V gene TRBV12-3 or TRBV12-4, with TRBD1 identical over 7 bases. The CDR3 is 14 amino acids. V was pared by 2 bases and J by 1 base, with 1 base of the junction left unmatched. The CDR3 region has the DNA TGTGCCAGCAGTTTAAGGGACAGGAACACTGAAGCTTTCTTT. Translated, it gives CASSLRDRNTEAFF.